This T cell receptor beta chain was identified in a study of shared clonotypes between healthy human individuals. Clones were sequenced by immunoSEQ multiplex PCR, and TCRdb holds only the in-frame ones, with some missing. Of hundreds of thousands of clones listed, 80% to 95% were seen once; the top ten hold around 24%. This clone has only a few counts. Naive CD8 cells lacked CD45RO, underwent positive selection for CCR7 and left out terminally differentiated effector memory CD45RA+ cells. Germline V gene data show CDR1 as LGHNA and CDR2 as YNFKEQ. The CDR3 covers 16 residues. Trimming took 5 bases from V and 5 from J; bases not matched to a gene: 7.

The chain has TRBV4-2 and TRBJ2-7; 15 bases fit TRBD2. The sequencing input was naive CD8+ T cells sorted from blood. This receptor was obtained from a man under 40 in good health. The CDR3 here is CASSSGLAGGVDEQYF. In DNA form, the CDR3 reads TGTGCCAGCAGCTCGGGACTAGCGGGAGGTGTCGACGAGCAGTACTTC.